The 32 T cell receptor beta chains below all came from one sample that was sequenced in a study of blood T cells in healthy people across ages. Primers used in a second PCR of roughly 6 to 12 cycles were a sample-barcoded 5' primer and a J-beta primer mix. MiXCR, applied by TCRdb to the 5' RACE reads, yields one record per CDR3 protein. In the table there are about 690,000 distinct CDR3 sequences, around 41% of which are singletons. Sequenced input: blood. The receptors derive from a man older than 75 in good health.

The J gene is TRBJ2-1, the V gene TRBV6-4; D possibly uses TRBD1 or TRBD2 (5 bases each). With 6 bases removed from V and 9 bases from J, the gap between germline ends came to 18 bases. The CDR3 has 14 amino acids. CDR1 MRHNA and CDR2 SNTAGT come from the germline V gene. This chain's CDR3 is CASRVGTTRGEQFF. The CDR3 bases are TGTGCCAGCAGGGTGGGTACCACGAGGGGTGAGCAGTTCTTC.

This clonotype was seen many times. The J gene is TRBJ2-3, the V gene TRBV29-1; 7 bases fit TRBD2. With 1 base clipped from V and 6 bases from J, the junction kept 7 bases outside the gene matches. Germline V gives CDR1 SQVTM, CDR2 ANQGSEA. The CDR3 is made up of 14 amino acids. The CDR3 spells CSVEGRLAADTQYF. CDR3 DNA sequence: TGCAGCGTTGAAGGTAGACTAGCCGCCGATACGCAGTATTTT.

This clonotype was seen once. CDR3: CASSVQAQGYGYTF. The CDR3 DNA reads as TGTGCCAGCAGCGTACAGGCGCAGGGGTATGGCTACACCTTC. This sequence joins TRBV7-2 and TRBJ1-2; maybe TRBD1 (6 bases). V was clipped by 5 bases and J by 5 bases, with 15 bases between them. Looked up from germline, CDR1 is SGHTA and CDR2 is FQGNSA. This CDR3 has 14 residues.

This clonotype has just a few counts. Written as DNA, the CDR3 is TGTGCCAGCAGCTTAGCTTCGGGGAGGACAGGGGCATATGGCTACACCTTC. It codes for CASSLASGRTGAYGYTF. The chain employs TRBV7-2 and TRBJ1-2; 9 bases are shared with TRBD1. The V gene end was trimmed by 0 bases and the J gene end by 5 bases; junction bases not matched to a gene: 10. This CDR3 is 17 amino acids long. Germline assignment: CDR1 SGHTA and CDR2 FQGNSA. Full variable domain (rest looked up from reference TRBV7-2 and TRBJ1-2): GAGVSQSPSNKVTEKGKDVELRCDPISGHTALYWYRQSLGQGLEFLIYFQGNSAPDKSGLPSDRFSAERTGGSVSTLTIQRTQQEDSAVYLCASSLASGRTGAYGYTFGSGTRLTVV.

This clonotype was detected only a few times. V gene TRBV20-1 combines with J gene TRBJ1-6; D unclear. CDR1 DFQATT and CDR2 SNEGSKA come from the germline V gene (reference sequence). The CDR3 loop spans 11 amino acids. V shed 6 bases and J shed 9 bases, with 9 bases lying between them. The chain's CDR3 is CSAPGGSPLHF. The DNA of the CDR3 is TGCAGTGCCCCCGGCGGTTCACCCCTCCACTTT.

The V call is TRBV3-1, the J call TRBJ2-5; the match to TRBD2 covers 12 bases. V lost 4 bases, J lost 5 bases, and 11 bases stayed unmatched. Germline lookup yields CDR1 LGHDT and CDR2 YNNKEL (reference sequence). The CDR3 totals 17 residues. CDR3 sequence reads: CASSRRRLAGARETQYF. The CDR3 DNA is TGTGCCAGCAGCCGCCGGCGACTAGCGGGAGCGAGGGAGACCCAGTACTTC.

The V and J genes are TRBV24-1 and TRBJ2-6, with D uncertain. Germline-derived CDR1 and CDR2 are KGHDR and SFDVKD. This CDR3 has 16 residues. Trimming took 2 bases from V and 4 from J, leaving 11 bases between them. This CDR3 reads CATSDSGMTGANVLTF. DNA for the CDR3: TGTGCCACCAGTGATTCCGGTATGACGGGGGCCAACGTCCTGACTTTC.

Concerning this clonotype: A single base separates this from a much larger clone, so it may be a read error. The J gene is TRBJ2-7, the V gene TRBV20-1; D possibly corresponds to TRBD1 (6 bases). Germline CDR1 DFQATT, CDR2 SNEGSKA (reference sequence). The CDR3 contains 14 residues. Here the CDR3 DNA reads TGCAGTGCTAGAGATGTTCCGCAGGGGTACATTCAGAACTTC. It yields the protein CSARDVPQGYIQNF.

The chain is built from TRBV15 and TRBJ2-7, with 7 bases fitting TRBD1. The germline CDR1 and CDR2 sequences are LNHNV and YYDKDF (reference sequence). The CDR3 length is 17 residues. V shed 7 bases, J shed 1 base, and the junction held 16 bases outside the gene matches. The CDR3, as DNA: TGTGCCACCACCTATCAGGCTGGGACAGTAAATTCCTACGAGCAGTACTTC. Protein: CATTYQAGTVNSYEQYF.

The V gene is TRBV12-3 or TRBV12-4, the J gene TRBJ1-1; TRBD1 aligns across 7 bases. The CDR3 has 16 residues. The J segment lost 2 bases and the V segment lost 6 bases, leaving 12 bases of the junction unmatched. The CDR3 sequence is CASSLWAGGGNTEAFF. In DNA, the CDR3 is TGTGCCAGCAGCCTTTGGGCAGGGGGAGGTAACACTGAAGCTTTCTTT.

This clonotype was seen a few times. The rearrangement joins TRBV28 to TRBJ1-2; the D is unclear. With 4 bases removed from V and 7 bases from J, the gap between germline ends came to 10 bases. The CDR3 is 12 residues long. The germline gives CDR1 MDHEN, CDR2 SYDVKM. CDR3 DNA: TGTGCCAGCAGTTCCGTGGGGTGTGGCTACACCTTC. Translation: CASSSVGCGYTF.

The chain is built from TRBV6-2 or TRBV6-3 and TRBJ2-7, with D perhaps TRBD2 (6 bases). Germline assignment: CDR1 MNHEY and CDR2 SVGEGT. CDR3 length: 15 residues. Trimming took off 7 bases at V and 2 bases at J, with 18 bases between the two ends. The CDR3 DNA reads TGTGCCAGCACCCCTCCCGGGGGTGCGGCCTACGAGCAGTACTTC. It is translated as CASTPPGGAAYEQYF.

V usage is TRBV6-2 or TRBV6-3 and J usage is TRBJ2-5; D possibly matches TRBD1 or TRBD2 (6 bases each). The V and J ends lost 2 bases and 2 bases respectively, with 18 bases between them. The CDR3 totals 17 residues. Germline-derived CDR1 and CDR2 are MNHEY and SVGEGT. CDR3 amino acids: CASSYELEGRGQETQYF. CDR3 nucleotides: TGTGCCAGCAGTTACGAGCTGGAGGGCAGGGGACAAGAGACCCAGTACTTC.

The chain couples TRBV5-1 to TRBJ2-1, with 9 bases matching TRBD2. Germline CDR1 and CDR2: SGHRS and YFSETQ. The CDR3 is 14 amino acids. V lost 0 bases, J lost 9 bases, and 4 bases stayed unmatched. The CDR3 sequence: CASSLASGAAEQFF. As DNA, the CDR3 is TGCGCCAGCAGCTTGGCTAGCGGGGCTGCTGAGCAGTTCTTC.

This clonotype was seen a few times. The chain combines TRBV7-9 with TRBJ2-1, with a tentative D call TRBD2 (6 bases). There are 14 residues in the CDR3. V was trimmed by 5 bases and J by 4 bases, leaving 12 bases between them. The germline V gene has CDR1 SEHNR and CDR2 FQNEAQ (reference sequence). CDR3 amino acids: CASSPTSTYNEQFF. As DNA, the CDR3 is TGTGCCAGCAGCCCTACTAGCACATACAATGAGCAGTTCTTC.

This CDR3 reads CASSLGPLTDTQYF. The CDR3 DNA follows: TGTGCCAGCAGCTTAGGTCCGCTGACAGATACGCAGTATTTT. The V gene is TRBV7-2, the J gene TRBJ2-3; unclear D gene. Germline CDR1 and CDR2: SGHTA and FQGNSA. The CDR3 runs 14 residues. V lost 1 base and J lost 3, with 8 bases in between.

This clonotype was found a few times. This sequence joins TRBV28 and TRBJ1-1; 9 bases fit TRBD1. With V trimmed by 7 bases and J by 4 bases, 10 bases remained unmatched. The germline gives CDR1 MDHEN, CDR2 SYDVKM. The CDR3 is 15 amino acids. CDR3 in DNA: TGTGCCAGCAATGAACAGGGGGCGAAGAGCACTGAAGCTTTCTTT. Translated, it gives CASNEQGAKSTEAFF.

This clonotype was seen once. A clone one base away is much larger, so this may be a read error. The rearrangement uses TRBV4-2 and TRBJ2-3; TRBD2 agrees at 9 bases. CDR3 size: 15 residues. Germline V CDR1 and CDR2: LGHNA, YNFKEQ. Here the CDR3 reads CASGQAGGSTDTQYF. The CDR3 nucleotides read TGTGCCAGCGGCCAAGCGGGGGGTAGCACAGATACGCAGTATTTT.

In this sample, this clonotype turned up a few times. The chain joins TRBV5-1 to TRBJ2-3; 10 nucleotides match TRBD2. The V gene end was trimmed by 4 bases and the J gene end by 1 base; junction bases not matched to a gene: 9. The germline V gene has CDR1 SGHRS and CDR2 YFSETQ. The CDR3 has 17 residues. DNA for the CDR3: TGCGCCAGCAGCAGCGGCGGCCTAGCGGGGGGCACAGATACGCAGTATTTT. Its protein product is CASSSGGLAGGTDTQYF.

This clonotype was detected once. The rearrangement joins TRBV27 to TRBJ2-2, with 7 bases lining up with TRBD2. CDR1 and CDR2 from the germline V gene are MNHEY and SMNVEV (reference sequence). The junction had 11 bases not matched to a gene; V was cut back by 5 bases and J by 5 bases. The CDR3 covers 16 residues. The CDR3 DNA follows: TGTGCCAGCAGTCCCCGCGGGGGACCAATAACCGGGGAGCTGTTTTTT. Protein sequence: CASSPRGGPITGELFF.

The rearrangement joins TRBV20-1 to TRBJ2-7; TRBD1 agrees at 11 bases. The CDR3 contains 15 residues. Trimming took 1 base from V and 4 from J; bases not matched to a gene: 6. Germline lookup yields CDR1 DFQATT and CDR2 SNEGSKA (reference sequence). CDR3 residues: CSARAPGTGGYEQYF. The DNA for the CDR3 is TGCAGTGCTAGAGCCCCGGGGACAGGGGGGTACGAGCAGTACTTC.

This clonotype was seen just once. Since a much larger clone is just one base distant, this may be a read error. The chain has TRBV4-3 and TRBJ1-2; TRBD1 aligns across 8 bases. The CDR3 is made up of 15 amino acids. The ends lost 4 bases at V and 8 bases at J; junction bases unmatched: 12. Per the germline V gene, CDR1 is LGHNA and CDR2 is YSLEER. This CDR3 reads CASSPVVGQGEGYTF. The CDR3 DNA is TGCGCCAGCAGCCCCGTCGTTGGACAGGGCGAGGGCTACACCTTC.

This rearrangement joins TRBV20-1 to TRBJ2-7, with D possibly TRBD1 on 5 matching bases. Looked up from germline, CDR1 is DFQATT and CDR2 is SNEGSKA (reference sequence). The V gene lost 3 bases and the J gene lost 6 bases, with 15 bases spanning the gap. The CDR3 has 13 amino acids. The CDR3 DNA is TGCAGTGCTAGCCGGGCAGGGTTTTCCGAGCAGTACTTC. This encodes CSASRAGFSEQYF.

The rearrangement links TRBV20-1 to TRBJ1-5; 10 bases map to TRBD1. The CDR3 spans 15 residues. In germline, CDR1 is DFQATT, CDR2 SNEGSKA (reference sequence). Trimming cost V 1 base and J 5 bases; bases outside gene matches: 5. This CDR3 reads CSARAPGTGDQPQHF. The CDR3 nucleotides read TGCAGTGCTAGAGCCCCAGGGACAGGGGATCAGCCCCAGCATTTT.

The genes are TRBV5-1 and TRBJ2-1; 12 bases are shared with TRBD2. Germline CDR1 is SGHRS and CDR2 is YFSETQ. With 4 bases clipped from V and 5 bases from J, the junction kept 7 bases outside the gene matches. This CDR3 region has 16 residues. The CDR3 DNA reads TGCGCCAGCAGCCTCACTAGCGGGAGGACGAACAATGAGCAGTTCTTC. The encoded protein is CASSLTSGRTNNEQFF.

V gene TRBV12-3 or TRBV12-4 combines with J gene TRBJ1-6; TRBD1 agrees at 10 bases. The CDR3 runs to 15 residues. The ends lost 5 bases at V and 8 bases at J; junction bases unmatched: 6. The CDR3 here is CASSPQTGGYSPLHF. CDR3 in DNA: TGTGCCAGCAGTCCTCAGACAGGGGGCTATTCACCCCTCCACTTT.

The chain uses TRBV7-9 and TRBJ2-1, with D possibly matching TRBD2 (5 bases). V was cut by 3 bases and J by 7 bases, with 13 bases left in between. The CDR3 loop spans 14 amino acids. In germline, CDR1 is SEHNR, CDR2 FQNEAQ (reference sequence). The CDR3 nucleotides are TGTGCCAGCAGCTTTGTGGTCCCGGGGAATGAGCAGTTCTTC. Residues: CASSFVVPGNEQFF.

The chain combines TRBV6-6 with TRBJ1-1, with D unclear. Trimming took off 5 bases at V and 7 bases at J, with 11 bases between the two ends. The CDR3 is 12 residues long. Germline CDR1 and CDR2: MNHNY and SVGAGI (reference sequence). CDR3: CASSTDVSEAFF. The DNA for the CDR3 is TGTGCCAGCAGTACCGACGTGAGTGAAGCTTTCTTT.

This clonotype was seen more than once but under ten times. The chain employs TRBV20-1 and TRBJ2-1, with 12 bases fitting TRBD2. Looked up from germline, CDR1 is DFQATT and CDR2 is SNEGSKA (reference sequence). V trimming: 1 base; J trimming: 2 bases; junction bases outside the gene matches: 9. The CDR3 is made up of 18 amino acids. The DNA of the CDR3 is TGCAGTGCTAGAGGGGGGGGGACTAGCGGGTATACCTACAATGAGCAGTTCTTC. Encoded protein: CSARGGGTSGYTYNEQFF.

This clonotype was counted only a few times. The V call is TRBV5-1, the J call TRBJ2-1, with TRBD1 matching over 7 bases. After removal of 0 bases from V and 5 bases from J, the junction contained 5 bases not matched to a gene. Germline V CDR1 and CDR2: SGHRS, YFSETQ. This CDR3 is built from 15 residues. The CDR3 region has the DNA TGCGCCAGCAGCTTGGCGGGACAGATTGACAATGAGCAGTTCTTC. Protein: CASSLAGQIDNEQFF.

In its sample, this clonotype was seen a few times. The chain combines TRBV30 with TRBJ2-3, with D possibly TRBD2 on 6 matching bases. Germline lookup yields CDR1 GTSNPN and CDR2 SVGIG (reference sequence). Trimming shortened V by 5 bases and J by 5 bases, and 17 bases separated the two germline ends. The CDR3 runs to 14 residues. The CDR3 here is CAWGGRGAKDTQYF. The CDR3 DNA reads as TGTGCCTGGGGGGGGAGAGGGGCGAAAGATACGCAGTATTTT.

This clonotype was seen at least ten times. The CDR3 sequence: CSVCRTAKETQYF. DNA of the CDR3: TGCAGCGTTTGCCGGACGGCTAAAGAGACCCAGTACTTC. The chain joins TRBV29-1 to TRBJ2-5; unclear D gene. The CDR3 sequence is 13 residues long. Trimming stripped 5 bases from V and 3 bases from J, with 13 bases between. Germline values: CDR1 SQVTM, CDR2 ANQGSEA.